One sample yielded the 8 T cell receptor beta chains listed below, sequenced in a study of T cells in localized non-small cell lung cancer. Profiling relied on immunoSEQ multiplex PCR, and the TCRdb table lists in-frame clones only, not all of them. The table records 25,000 to 30,000 clones, 82% of them present only once. Here the sequenced sample was peripheral blood, taken before any cancer treatment. These TCRs come from a woman aged 35-75 years with stage I lung adenocarcinoma.

The genes are TRBV7-2 and TRBJ2-3; possibly TRBD2 for D (6 bases). Germline assignment: CDR1 SGHTA and CDR2 FQGNSA. There are 16 residues in the CDR3. The V end lost 4 bases, the J end lost 9 bases, and 23 bases lay between the germline ends. Written as DNA, the CDR3 is TGTGCCAGCAGCTCCTCCGGGCCGGGGGTCGGTGGCACGCAGTATTTT. This codes for CASSSSGPGVGGTQYF. The variable domain in full, with the rest retrieved from reference TRBV7-2 and TRBJ2-3, is GAGVSQSPSNKVTEKGKDVELRCDPISGHTALYWYRQSLGQGLEFLIYFQGNSAPDKSGLPSDRFSAERTGGSVSTLTIQRTQQEDSAVYLCASSSSGPGVGGTQYFGPGTRLTVL.

Only a few counts were recorded for this clone. The chain joins TRBV21-1 to TRBJ2-5. TRBV21-1 is noted as a pseudogene. This CDR3 is 14 amino acids long. CDR3 in DNA: TGTGCCAGCAGCAAAGCGGGGGGCCCGGAGACCCAGTACTTC. Amino acid sequence: CASSKAGGPETQYF.

CDR3 sequence reads: CATRDRAYNEQFF. CDR3 nucleotides: TGTGCCACCAGGGACAGGGCTTACAATGAGCAGTTCTTC. J is TRBJ2-1 and V is TRBV2; the match to TRBD1 covers 9 bases. Trimming at V came to 10 bases and at J to 4 bases, leaving 5 bases not matched to a gene. This CDR3 has 13 residues. Germline V gene lookup returns CDR1 SNHLY and CDR2 FYNNEI.

This clone was seen just once. This chain uses TRBV2 with TRBJ2-2; D is unclear. Germline CDR1 is SNHLY and CDR2 is FYNNEI. V dropped 1 base and J dropped 1 base, with 4 bases sitting between them. CDR3 size: 14 residues. The CDR3 DNA reads as TGTGCCAGCAGTGAAGAGCGGAACACCGGGGAGCTGTTTTTT. Amino acid sequence: CASSEERNTGELFF.

The chain links TRBV19 to TRBJ1-2; the match to TRBD1 covers 10 bases. The CDR3 is 16 residues long. Looked up from germline, CDR1 is LNHDA and CDR2 is SQIVND (reference sequence). V lost 4 bases to trimming and J lost 4 bases; unmatched junction nucleotides: 9. CDR3 DNA sequence: TGTGCCAGTAGTACCTCTCCGGGACAGGGGACCTATGGCTACACCTTC. Translated, it gives CASSTSPGQGTYGYTF.

This sequence joins TRBV14 and TRBJ1-1; no clear D. V gave up 3 bases and J gave up 1 base, with 6 bases separating them. The CDR3 is 13 amino acids. Germline CDR1 and CDR2: SGHDN and FVKESK. CDR3 in amino acids: CASSHLSNTEAFF. In DNA, the CDR3 is TGTGCCAGCAGCCACCTTTCGAACACTGAAGCTTTCTTT.

The rearrangement joins TRBV7-8 to TRBJ2-1; D tentatively reads TRBD1 or TRBD2 (5 bases each). The CDR3 contains 14 residues. Germline V gene sequence: CDR1 SGHVS, CDR2 FQNEAQ. The V and J ends lost 4 bases and 8 bases respectively, with 15 bases between them. This CDR3 is CASSSHPRGDEQFF. The CDR3 DNA sequence: TGTGCCAGCAGCTCCCACCCAAGGGGAGATGAGCAGTTCTTC.

V gene TRBV7-2 combines with J gene TRBJ2-5; 10 positions match TRBD2. The junction had 2 bases not matched to a gene; V was cut back by 3 bases and J by 1 base. This CDR3 has 15 amino acids. Germline CDR1 is SGHTA and CDR2 is FQGNSA. The chain's CDR3 is CASSFTSGAQETQYF. The CDR3 DNA reads TGTGCCAGCAGCTTTACTAGCGGGGCCCAAGAGACCCAGTACTTC.